The 30 T cell receptor beta chains below come from one sample, sequenced in a study of graft-versus-host responses after intestinal transplantation (dated by TCRdb to 2020 to 2022). Library creation used the immunoSEQ multiplex PCR assay. Not all clones reach the TCRdb copy of this immuneACCESS table, which keeps in-frame sequences only. Checked studies attribute under half of the gap to unresolved V genes and leave the rest unexplained. The sample table records about 22,000 clones; around 80% of these occur just once. The top ten clones comprise roughly 3.1% of the sample. Intraepithelial and lamina propria lymphocytes were isolated from graft specimens using dithiothreitol, EDTA incubations and collagenase D digestion. The specimen comprised ileum tissue, sampled 12 days after intestinal transplant. The source is a human patient who received an intestinal transplant, so some T cells may come from the graft donor.

The chain couples TRBV5-4 to TRBJ2-2; 8 bases line up with TRBD2. This CDR3 has 16 amino acids. The V gene end was trimmed by 0 bases and the J gene end by 7 bases; junction bases not matched to a gene: 8. Germline V CDR1 and CDR2: SGHNT, YYREEE (reference sequence). The CDR3 sequence: CASSLVSGGLVGELFF. In DNA, the CDR3 is TGTGCCAGCAGCTTGGTCAGCGGGGGCCTTGTCGGGGAGCTGTTTTTT.

On this clone itself: One end of the junction does not line up with germline, which may come from a read error. This same CDR3 is encoded by further DNA sequences in the sample. The chain links TRBV6-1 to TRBJ1-1; possibly TRBD1 for D (6 bases). There are 15 residues in the CDR3. Germline assignment: CDR1 MNHNS and CDR2 SASEGT. CDR3 nucleotides: TGTGCCAGCAGTACCCACACAACAGGGTACACAGAAGCTTTCTTT. It translates to CASSTHTTGYTEAFF.

The chain combines TRBV5-6 with TRBJ2-5; 9 nucleotides agree with TRBD2. The V gene's germline CDR1 is SGHDT and CDR2 YYEEEE. V shed 0 bases and J 4 bases; nucleotides not matched to a gene: 7. The CDR3 spans 16 residues. The CDR3 here is CASSLGSGRSPETQYF. The CDR3 DNA sequence: TGTGCCAGCAGCTTGGGAAGCGGGAGGAGCCCAGAGACCCAGTACTTC.

The chain joins TRBV7-2 to TRBJ1-1; D is unclear. Germline lookup yields CDR1 SGHTA and CDR2 FQGNSA. This CDR3 has 12 residues. Trimming shortened V by 3 bases and J by 3 bases, and 5 bases separated the two germline ends. The chain's CDR3 is CASSLGYTEAFF. The CDR3 DNA reads as TGTGCCAGCAGCTTGGGCTACACTGAAGCTTTCTTT.

The CDR3 region is CASSSRRATYNEQFF. The CDR3 DNA sequence: TGTGCCAGCAGCTCACGACGTGCGACTTACAATGAGCAGTTCTTC. This chain connects TRBV7-9 to TRBJ2-1; D gene ambiguous. The CDR3 runs 15 residues. Germline V gene sequence: CDR1 SEHNR, CDR2 FQNEAQ (reference sequence). Trimming left V 4 bases short and J 4 bases short, with 14 bases between.

This rearrangement joins TRBV9 to TRBJ2-2; D is perhaps TRBD2 (6 bases). CDR1 is SGDLS, CDR2 YYNGEE, per germline. Trimming cost V 4 bases and J 0 bases, with 16 bases left between them. The CDR3 runs 17 residues. CDR3 sequence reads: CASSLSGLAANTGELFF. The CDR3 nucleotides read TGTGCCAGCAGCCTAAGTGGGTTAGCGGCGAACACCGGGGAGCTGTTTTTT. Full variable domain (missing parts from reference TRBV9 and TRBJ2-2): DSGVTQTPKHLITATGQRVTLRCSPRSGDLSVYWYQQSLDQGLQFLIQYYNGEERAKGNILERFSAQQFPDLHSELNLSSLELGDSALYFCASSLSGLAANTGELFFGEGSRLTVL.

This sequence joins TRBV27 and TRBJ1-5; D is possibly TRBD1 (5 bases). The CDR3 loop spans 15 amino acids. V dropped 1 base and J dropped 1 base, with 8 bases sitting between them. Germline CDR1 MNHEY, CDR2 SMNVEV (reference sequence). CDR3 coding DNA: TGTGCCAGCAGTTTATGGGGGGGGAGCAATCAGCCCCAGCATTTT. Translating gives CASSLWGGSNQPQHF.

This clone was observed a few times. The V and J genes are TRBV5-1 and TRBJ2-4; weak D call: TRBD1 (5 bases). The CDR3 consists of 14 residues. Germline values: CDR1 SGHRS, CDR2 YFSETQ. Deletions cut 4 bases from V and 0 bases from J, with 8 bases between. In nucleotides, the CDR3 is TGCGCCAGCAGCGCAGGGATAGCCAAAAACATTCAGTACTTC. Translation gives CASSAGIAKNIQYF.

The chain has TRBV7-3 and TRBJ2-5, with TRBD2 matching over 7 bases. V dropped 2 bases and J dropped 5; count of bases not matched to a gene: 5. The germline gives CDR1 SGHTA, CDR2 FQGTGA. This CDR3 has 14 residues. CDR3 bases: TGTGCCAGCAGCTTATCTGGTAGCGGGGAGACCCAGTACTTC. It translates to CASSLSGSGETQYF.

The rearrangement links TRBV18 to TRBJ2-3, with 10 bases that match TRBD2. The J segment lost 6 bases and the V segment lost 5 bases, leaving 14 bases of the junction unmatched. Germline V gene data show CDR1 as KGHSH and CDR2 as LQKENI. The CDR3 is 17 residues long. Here the CDR3 DNA reads TGTGCCAGCTCAATTTTCCCCCAGCGGGGGGGCTGGGATACGCAGTATTTT. It yields the protein CASSIFPQRGGWDTQYF. The entire variable domain, with the rest obtained from reference TRBV18 and TRBJ2-3, is as follows: NAGVMQNPRHLVRRRGQEARLRCSPMKGHSHVYWYRQLPEEGLKFMVYLQKENIIDESGMPKERFSAEFPKEGPSILRIQQVVRGDSAAYFCASSIFPQRGGWDTQYFGPGTRLTVL.

The chain has TRBV7-2 and TRBJ2-3; D not resolved. The CDR3 has 12 amino acids. The germline CDR1 and CDR2 sequences are SGHTA and FQGNSA. The V gene lost 3 bases and the J gene lost 5 bases, with 6 bases spanning the gap. CDR3 sequence reads: CASSFLRDTQYF. CDR3 nucleotides: TGTGCCAGCAGCTTCTTGAGAGATACGCAGTATTTT.

The rearrangement links TRBV28 to TRBJ2-1; 7 positions agree with TRBD1. The CDR3 has 15 residues. Germline assignment: CDR1 MDHEN and CDR2 SYDVKM. With 5 bases clipped from V and 2 bases from J, the junction kept 6 bases outside the gene matches. The CDR3 here is CASSIGQAPYNEQFF. In DNA, the CDR3 is TGTGCCAGCAGTATCGGACAGGCCCCCTACAATGAGCAGTTCTTC. The full variable domain, its missing parts supplied by reference TRBV28 and TRBJ2-1, is DVKVTQSSRYLVKRTGEKVFLECVQDMDHENMFWYRQDPGLGLRLIYFSYDVKMKEKGDIPEGYSVSREKKERFSLILESASTNQTSMYLCASSIGQAPYNEQFFGPGTRLTVL.

This chain joins TRBV6-4 and TRBJ2-4, with 7 bases lining up with TRBD1. The germline gives CDR1 MRHNA, CDR2 SNTAGT. The CDR3 runs to 16 residues. V lost 6 bases, J lost 1 base, and 9 bases stayed unmatched. CDR3 region: CASRNLTDRAKNIQYF. The CDR3 bases are TGTGCCAGCAGAAATTTAACGGACAGGGCCAAAAACATTCAGTACTTC.

In its sample, this clone was seen a few times. V is TRBV5-6 and J is TRBJ1-5, with a tentative D call TRBD1 (5 bases). This CDR3 spans 15 amino acids. Germline V lookup: CDR1 SGHDT, CDR2 YYEEEE. V shed 4 bases and J shed 3 bases, with 14 bases lying between them. The CDR3, as DNA: TGTGCCAGCAGCCTGGGTGGGGACTACAATCAGCCCCAGCATTTT. Translation gives CASSLGGDYNQPQHF.

The chain links TRBV10-3 to TRBJ1-1; D unclear. With 4 bases removed from V and 1 base from J, the gap between germline ends came to 10 bases. This CDR3 has 14 amino acids. Germline V lookup: CDR1 ENHRY, CDR2 SYGVKD. In DNA, the CDR3 is TGTGCCATCAGTGTCGTACACCCGAACACTGAAGCTTTCTTT. Amino acids: CAISVVHPNTEAFF.

Note on this clone: Other DNA sequences from this sample encode an identical CDR3 as well. CDR3 coding DNA: TGCGCCAGCAGCTTGGGGACTAGCGGTTACAATGAGCAGTTCTTC. Its protein is CASSLGTSGYNEQFF. The genes are TRBV5-1 and TRBJ2-1; 10 nucleotides line up with TRBD2. The germline V gene encodes CDR1 SGHRS and CDR2 YFSETQ. This CDR3 contains 15 residues. V shed 0 bases and J 4 bases; nucleotides not matched to a gene: 1.

In this sample, this clone turned up once. The rearrangement joins TRBV11-2 to TRBJ2-5, with TRBD2 matching over 9 bases. The CDR3 is 18 amino acids. With V trimmed by 1 base and J by 1 base, 10 bases remained unmatched. CDR1 is SGHAT, CDR2 FQNNGV, per germline. The CDR3 is CASSLAPLLAGVQETQYF. The CDR3 bases are TGTGCCAGCAGCTTAGCCCCCCTATTAGCGGGGGTCCAAGAGACCCAGTACTTC.

This chain connects TRBV6-6 to TRBJ1-6; 10 nucleotides align to TRBD1. This CDR3 region has 15 residues. CDR1 and CDR2 from the germline V gene are MNHNY and SVGAGI (reference sequence). The ends lost 4 bases at V and 7 bases at J; junction bases unmatched: 4. The CDR3 DNA sequence: TGTGCCAGCAGTTCCCCGGGACAGGGGAATTCACCCCTCCACTTT. It is translated as CASSSPGQGNSPLHF.

Only a few counts were recorded for this clone. J is TRBJ1-5 and V is TRBV6-1; TRBD1 is a possible D gene (5 bases). Germline CDR1 is MNHNS and CDR2 is SASEGT. This CDR3 spans 15 amino acids. The germline V and J ends were trimmed by 1 base and 2 bases, with 9 bases remaining between them. CDR3 protein: CASSEDGGGNQPQHF. The CDR3 coding sequence is TGTGCCAGCAGTGAAGATGGAGGGGGCAATCAGCCCCAGCATTTT.

CDR3 DNA sequence: TGCGCCAGCAGCTTGGTTCTAGCGGGGGGGTTTGAGCAGTACTTC. Translated, it gives CASSLVLAGGFEQYF. V is TRBV5-1 and J is TRBJ2-7; TRBD2 aligns across 12 bases. Trimming took 0 bases from V and 7 from J; bases not matched to a gene: 5. Germline V gives CDR1 SGHRS, CDR2 YFSETQ. The CDR3 covers 15 residues. The whole variable domain, remainder taken from reference TRBV5-1 and TRBJ2-7, is KAGVTQTPRYLIKTRGQQVTLSCSPISGHRSVSWYQQTPGQGLQFLFEYFSETQRNKGNFPGRFSGRQFSNSRSEMNVSTLELGDSALYLCASSLVLAGGFEQYFGPGTRLTVT.

The chain has TRBV11-2 and TRBJ2-5, with 10 bases aligning to TRBD2. J lost 2 bases, V lost 5 bases, and 5 bases had no gene match. CDR1 SGHAT and CDR2 FQNNGV come from the germline V gene. The CDR3 has 15 residues. As DNA, the CDR3 is TGTGCCAGCAGCGGACGGACTAGCGGTCAAGAGACCCAGTACTTC. Protein sequence: CASSGRTSGQETQYF.

This clone was seen only a few times. This chain links TRBV6-6 with TRBJ1-2; tentative D call: TRBD1 (6 bases). V lost 6 bases to trimming and J lost 7 bases, with 12 bases between them. The length of the CDR3 is 12 residues. CDR1 and CDR2 (germline): MNHNY, SVGAGI (reference sequence). For the CDR3, the DNA is TGTGCCAGCAGAAAGGGGGGGACTGGCTACACCTTC. Its translation: CASRKGGTGYTF.

In its sample, this clone is medium-sized. The chain carries TRBV5-1 and TRBJ2-3; 7 bases agree with TRBD1. Germline trimming cut 4 bases from V and 1 base from J; bases unmatched to any gene: 6. The CDR3 spans 15 residues. Per germline, CDR1 SGHRS and CDR2 YFSETQ. DNA of the CDR3: TGCGCCAGCAGCGTGACAGGGTGGGGCACAGATACGCAGTATTTT. Translated: CASSVTGWGTDTQYF.

This clone was detected only a few times. The chain recombines TRBV27 with TRBJ2-7; D gene uncertain. V lost 4 bases and J 3 bases, leaving 10 bases between the germline ends. The CDR3 sequence is 13 residues long. Germline assignment: CDR1 MNHEY and CDR2 SMNVEV (reference sequence). Here the CDR3 reads CASSSHRVYEQYF. In DNA form, the CDR3 reads TGTGCCAGCAGTTCTCACAGAGTCTACGAGCAGTACTTC.

Only a few counts were recorded for this clone. The rearrangement links TRBV15 to TRBJ2-5; 12 positions agree with TRBD2. This CDR3 comprises 17 residues. V lost 4 bases and J lost 5; bases outside the gene matches: 11. In germline, CDR1 is LNHNV, CDR2 YYDKDF (reference sequence). CDR3: CATSNPSGGDPRETQYF. Written as DNA, the CDR3 is TGTGCCACCAGCAACCCTAGCGGGGGGGACCCCAGGGAGACCCAGTACTTC.

V and J are TRBV29-1 and TRBJ2-3; 10 nucleotides agree with TRBD2. With V trimmed by 3 bases and J by 0 bases, 6 bases remained unmatched. Germline values: CDR1 SQVTM, CDR2 ANQGSEA. CDR3 size: 16 residues. The CDR3: CSVEASGGLSTDTQYF. The CDR3 DNA sequence: TGCAGCGTTGAGGCTAGCGGGGGCCTTAGCACAGATACGCAGTATTTT.

This clone was counted only a few times. The rearrangement uses TRBV27 and TRBJ2-5, with 13 bases identical to TRBD2. The CDR3 has 15 residues. Germline assignment: CDR1 MNHEY and CDR2 SMNVEV (reference sequence). With V trimmed by 8 bases and J by 2 bases, 5 bases remained unmatched. The DNA of the CDR3 is TGTGCCAGCCGCGGACTAGCGGGGGAGCAAGAGACCCAGTACTTC. It translates to CASRGLAGEQETQYF.

The chain links TRBV10-1 to TRBJ2-2; D is ambiguous. Germline values: CDR1 WNHNN, CDR2 SYGVQD (reference sequence). V was trimmed by 4 bases and J by 3 bases, leaving 12 bases between them. This CDR3 contains 15 residues. The CDR3 loop reads CASSGLANYTGELFF. CDR3 DNA: TGCGCCAGCAGTGGACTCGCTAATTACACCGGGGAGCTGTTTTTT.

The chain employs TRBV6-1 and TRBJ1-2; D not resolved. Trimming shortened V by 6 bases and J by 7 bases, and 21 bases separated the two germline ends. Germline assignment: CDR1 MNHNS and CDR2 SASEGT. This CDR3 has 15 residues. The CDR3: CASRRTDSTNTGYTF. The CDR3 DNA reads TGTGCCAGCAGAAGGACGGACTCAACTAATACTGGCTACACCTTC.

The J gene is TRBJ2-5, the V gene TRBV6-6, with 7 bases that match TRBD1. This CDR3 comprises 14 residues. J was trimmed by 8 bases and V by 10 bases; bases with no gene match: 16. Germline V lookup: CDR1 MNHNY, CDR2 SVGAGI (reference sequence). CDR3 sequence (DNA): TGTGCCACCCACGCCCGACAGGGTTTGCGAACCCAGTACTTC. As protein: CATHARQGLRTQYF.